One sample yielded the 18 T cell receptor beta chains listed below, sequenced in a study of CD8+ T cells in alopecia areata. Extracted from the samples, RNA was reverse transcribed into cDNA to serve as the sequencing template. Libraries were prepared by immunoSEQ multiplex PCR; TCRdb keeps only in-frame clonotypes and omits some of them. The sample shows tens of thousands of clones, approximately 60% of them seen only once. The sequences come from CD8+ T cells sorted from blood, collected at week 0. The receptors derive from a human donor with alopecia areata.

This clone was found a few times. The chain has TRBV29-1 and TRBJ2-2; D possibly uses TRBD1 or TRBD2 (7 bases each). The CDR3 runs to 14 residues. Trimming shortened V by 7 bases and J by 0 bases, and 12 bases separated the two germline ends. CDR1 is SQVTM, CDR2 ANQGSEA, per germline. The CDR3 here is CSGQGGPNTGELFF. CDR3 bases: TGCAGCGGCCAGGGGGGGCCGAACACCGGGGAGCTGTTTTTT.

The CDR3 DNA reads TGTGCCAGCAGCCTCTACAGCCATGAGCAGTTCTTC. Protein product: CASSLYSHEQFF. This chain uses TRBV5-8 with TRBJ2-1; no reliable D call. This CDR3 region has 12 residues. V lost 4 bases to trimming and J lost 8 bases, with 10 bases between them. Germline CDR1 reads SGHTS; CDR2 reads YDEGEE.

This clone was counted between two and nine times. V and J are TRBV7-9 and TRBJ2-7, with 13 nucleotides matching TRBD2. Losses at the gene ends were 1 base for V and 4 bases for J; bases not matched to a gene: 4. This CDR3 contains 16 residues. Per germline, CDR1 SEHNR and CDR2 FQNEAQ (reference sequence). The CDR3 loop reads CASSLDGLAGVYEQYF. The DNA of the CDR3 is TGTGCCAGCAGCTTAGACGGACTAGCGGGAGTATACGAGCAGTACTTC.

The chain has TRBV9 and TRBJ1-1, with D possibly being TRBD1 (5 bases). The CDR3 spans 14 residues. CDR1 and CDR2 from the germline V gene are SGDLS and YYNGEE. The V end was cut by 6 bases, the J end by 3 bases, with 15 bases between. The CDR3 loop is CASTQGSRDTEAFF. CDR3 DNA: TGTGCCAGCACCCAGGGTAGTAGGGACACTGAAGCTTTCTTT.

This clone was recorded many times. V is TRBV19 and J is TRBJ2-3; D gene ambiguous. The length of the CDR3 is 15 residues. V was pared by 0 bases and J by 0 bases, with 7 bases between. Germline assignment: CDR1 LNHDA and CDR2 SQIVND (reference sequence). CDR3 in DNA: TGTGCCAGTAGTATAGATCACGACAGCACAGATACGCAGTATTTT. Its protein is CASSIDHDSTDTQYF.

CDR3 in DNA: TGTGCCAGCAGTTTAGATACCCTAGCGGGAGTGACCGGGGAGCTGTTTTTT. It encodes CASSLDTLAGVTGELFF. The rearrangement links TRBV27 to TRBJ2-2, with 10 bases matching TRBD2. Per germline, CDR1 MNHEY and CDR2 SMNVEV (reference sequence). CDR3 length equals 17 residues. V shed 2 bases, J shed 5 bases, and the junction held 8 bases outside the gene matches.

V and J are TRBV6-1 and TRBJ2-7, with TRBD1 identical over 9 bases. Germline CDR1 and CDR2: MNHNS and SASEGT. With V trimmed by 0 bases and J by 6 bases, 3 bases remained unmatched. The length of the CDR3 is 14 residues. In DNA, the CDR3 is TGTGCCAGCAGTGAAGCTAGGACAGGGGCCGAGCAGTACTTC. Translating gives CASSEARTGAEQYF.

The CDR3 reads CASSPGGTDTQYF. The CDR3 nucleotides read TGTGCCAGCAGCCCAGGGGGTACAGATACGCAGTATTTT. The rearrangement joins TRBV9 to TRBJ2-3; the match to TRBD1 covers 7 bases. V was clipped by 4 bases and J by 3 bases; unmatched bases: 2. The CDR3 has 13 residues. Germline V gene data show CDR1 as SGDLS and CDR2 as YYNGEE. Together with reference TRBV9 and TRBJ2-3, the CDR3 gives the full variable domain: DSGVTQTPKHLITATGQRVTLRCSPRSGDLSVYWYQQSLDQGLQFLIQYYNGEERAKGNILERFSAQQFPDLHSELNLSSLELGDSALYFCASSPGGTDTQYFGPGTRLTVL.

This chain's CDR3 is CASSSPGGTDTQYF. CDR3 DNA sequence: TGTGCCAGCAGTTCTCCCGGGGGCACAGATACGCAGTATTTT. The rearrangement uses TRBV27 and TRBJ2-3, with D maybe TRBD2 (5 bases). The V gene lost 4 bases and the J gene lost 1 base, with 9 bases spanning the gap. Germline loops: CDR1 MNHEY, CDR2 SMNVEV (reference sequence). The CDR3 is made up of 14 amino acids.

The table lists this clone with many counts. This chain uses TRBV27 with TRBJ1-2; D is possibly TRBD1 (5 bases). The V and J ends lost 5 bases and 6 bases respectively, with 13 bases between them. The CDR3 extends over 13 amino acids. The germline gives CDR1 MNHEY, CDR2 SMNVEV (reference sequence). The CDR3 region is CASSLLGTDGYTF. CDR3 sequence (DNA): TGTGCCAGCAGTCTCCTAGGGACTGATGGCTACACCTTC.

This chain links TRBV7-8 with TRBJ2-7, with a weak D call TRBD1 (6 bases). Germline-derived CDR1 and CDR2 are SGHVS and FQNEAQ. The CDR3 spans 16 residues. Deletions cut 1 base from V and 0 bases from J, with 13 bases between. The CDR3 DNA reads TGTGCCAGCAGCTTAGATGGGGGCCCCGGCTCCTACGAGCAGTACTTC. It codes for CASSLDGGPGSYEQYF.

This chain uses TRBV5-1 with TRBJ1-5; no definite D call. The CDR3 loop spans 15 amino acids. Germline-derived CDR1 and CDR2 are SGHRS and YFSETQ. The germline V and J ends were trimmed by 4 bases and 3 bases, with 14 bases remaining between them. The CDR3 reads CASSTGRENNQPQHF. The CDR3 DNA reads TGCGCCAGCAGCACTGGACGGGAAAACAATCAGCCCCAGCATTTT.

DNA for the CDR3: TGCGCCAGCAGCCACCCGACAGGGGGCACAGATACGCAGTATTTT. Translating it yields CASSHPTGGTDTQYF. V and J are TRBV4-1 and TRBJ2-3; 8 bases align to TRBD1. This CDR3 has 15 amino acids. Trimming removed 3 bases from V and 1 base from J; junction bases left unmatched: 3. The germline gives CDR1 MGHRA, CDR2 YSYEKL.

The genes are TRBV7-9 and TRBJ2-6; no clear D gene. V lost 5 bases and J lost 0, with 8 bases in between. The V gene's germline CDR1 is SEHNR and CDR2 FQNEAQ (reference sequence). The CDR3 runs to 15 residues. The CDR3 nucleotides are TGTGCCAGCAGCGATGTCGACTCTGGGGCCAACGTCCTGACTTTC. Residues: CASSDVDSGANVLTF.

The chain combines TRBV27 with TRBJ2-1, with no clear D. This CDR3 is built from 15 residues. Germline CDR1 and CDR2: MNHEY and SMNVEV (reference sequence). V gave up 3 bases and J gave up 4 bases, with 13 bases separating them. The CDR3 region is CASSFLVSEYNEQFF. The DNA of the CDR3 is TGTGCCAGCAGTTTTCTCGTCTCGGAGTACAATGAGCAGTTCTTC.

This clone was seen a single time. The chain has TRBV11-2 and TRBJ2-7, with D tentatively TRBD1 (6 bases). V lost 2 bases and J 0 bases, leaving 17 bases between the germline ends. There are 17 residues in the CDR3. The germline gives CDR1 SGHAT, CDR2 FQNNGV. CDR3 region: CASSLFSGGPTSYEQYF. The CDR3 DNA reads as TGTGCCAGCAGCTTATTTAGTGGGGGCCCGACCTCCTACGAGCAGTACTTC.

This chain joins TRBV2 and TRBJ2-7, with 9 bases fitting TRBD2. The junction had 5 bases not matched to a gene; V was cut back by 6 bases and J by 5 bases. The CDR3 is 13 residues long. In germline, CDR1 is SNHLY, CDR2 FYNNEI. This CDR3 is CASSDSGGDEQYF. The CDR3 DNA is TGTGCCAGCAGCGATAGCGGGGGTGACGAGCAGTACTTC.

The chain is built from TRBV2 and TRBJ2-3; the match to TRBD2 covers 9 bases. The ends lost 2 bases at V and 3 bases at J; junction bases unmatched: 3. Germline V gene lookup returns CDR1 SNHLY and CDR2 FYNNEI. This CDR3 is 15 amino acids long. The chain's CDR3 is CASSEWRGGTDTQYF. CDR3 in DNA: TGTGCCAGCAGTGAATGGCGGGGGGGGACAGATACGCAGTATTTT.